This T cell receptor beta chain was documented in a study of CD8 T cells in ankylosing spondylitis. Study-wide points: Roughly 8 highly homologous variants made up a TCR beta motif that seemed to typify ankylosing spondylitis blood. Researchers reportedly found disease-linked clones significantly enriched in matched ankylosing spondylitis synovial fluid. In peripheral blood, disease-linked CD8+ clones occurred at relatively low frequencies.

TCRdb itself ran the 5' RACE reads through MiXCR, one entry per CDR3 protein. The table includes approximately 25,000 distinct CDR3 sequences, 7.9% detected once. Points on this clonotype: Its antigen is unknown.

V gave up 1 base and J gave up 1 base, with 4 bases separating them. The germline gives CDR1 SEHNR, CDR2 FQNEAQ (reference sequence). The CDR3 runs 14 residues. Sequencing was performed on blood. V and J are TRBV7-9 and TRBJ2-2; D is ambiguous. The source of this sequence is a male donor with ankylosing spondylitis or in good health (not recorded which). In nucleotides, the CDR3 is TGTGCCAGCAGCTTAGAGATGAACACCGGGGAGCTGTTTTTT. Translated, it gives CASSLEMNTGELFF.